This T cell receptor (beta chain) emerged from a study of T cell responses to AZD1222 COVID-19 vaccine. Study-wide findings and caveats: Regions 160-218 and 743-854 held dominance among vaccine-associated CD4 TCRs, which spanned spike. Spike-specific TCR depth and breadth grew after two AZD1222 doses.

The method was immunoSEQ multiplex PCR; TCRdb's version includes in-frame clones alone and lacks a portion of them. The table includes about 97,000 clones, 88% detected once. This clone was found once. Antigen specificity is unknown. The receptor comes from an adult in good health. The source material was peripheral blood, sampled on day 0 of AZD1222 vaccination.

The CDR3 DNA follows: TGTGCCAGCAGCCCTTCACAGGGGAGGGAAGATGGCTACACCTTC. This gives the protein CASSPSQGREDGYTF. The chain joins TRBV7-9 to TRBJ1-2; 7 positions agree with TRBD1. Germline loops: CDR1 SEHNR, CDR2 FQNEAQ (reference sequence). The CDR3 spans 15 residues. Trimming took 5 bases from V and 6 from J; bases not matched to a gene: 12.